This TCR beta chain was obtained from a study of read filtering for tumor transcriptome and immune sequencing (dated by TCRdb to 2019 to 2021). For the wider study: Of the patients in the cohort, approximately 17 were male and 14 were female, and their mean age was approximately 71 years, with a range of roughly 45 to 90. Under revised international staging, roughly eight patients fell into R-ISS I, some 15 into R-ISS II and about seven into R-ISS III. After DNase treatment, whole-transcriptome libraries were prepared with the TruSeq RNA Access Library Prep Kit. Per sample, about 4.05 to 10.27 million TCR-region mapped reads were obtained with IR-seq, compared with only roughly 85 to 1273 with RNA-seq. TCR repertoires obtained by targeted immune repertoire sequencing and by bulk whole-transcriptome sequencing performed on the same bone marrow samples were compared. One main goal was a read-filtering strategy for immune repertoire data, in particular deciding whether clonotypes backed by only one read should be removed.

About this clonotype itself: Its target antigen remains unknown. The sample holds no much larger clone one base away, and base qualities are not on file.

TCR libraries were built from approximately 400 ng RNA with the Immunoverse kit, using molecular barcoded adaptors covering alpha/delta and beta/gamma chains. The same RNA used for transcriptome sequencing was used for TCR library preparation. TCR libraries were sequenced on an Illumina HiSeq 4000 with 2 x 150 cycles. As for the original processing: MiXCR aligned TCR reads to human V, D, J and C references and assembled the aligned reads into CDR3 clonotypes, with quality filtering and error correction included. The tcR package in R was used to analyze clonotype counts and gene usage diversity. For inspection of raw mapping reads, RNA-seq reads were mapped by STAR aligner version 2.5.3a onto GRCh37 of the human genome. To test how sequencing depth affected the clonotypes detected, IR-seq fastq files were randomly downsampled with Seqtk 1.3. TCRdb handled the public reads itself, with Q25 trimming in fastp and clone calling in MiXCR, and kept productive beta chains. Under each unique CDR3 protein, matching rows form one entry showing the most common genes and DNA. The V and J calls, along with clone size, are taken from TCRdb and not from the paper's own processing. This sample holds fewer than 30,000 distinct CDR3 sequences; about 20% were observed only once. The top ten clones comprise 17% of the sample.

Every patient had bone marrow sampled at the time of active disease. Ficoll-Hypaque density gradient centrifugation was used to isolate bone marrow mononuclear cells. Myeloma plasma cells were removed and CD138-negative cells were collected by negative selection after labeling with CD138 magnetic microbeads on a MACS separator. The purity of the isolated cells was checked by flow cytometry with CD138 antibodies on an Attune NxT. Total RNA was extracted with TRIzol reagent and quantified with a NanoDrop spectrophotometer. For each patient, paired RNA-seq and IR-seq were run on the CD138-negative bone marrow sample from that patient. From its cysteine to its phenylalanine, the CDR3 spans 12 amino acids. Just the 36-base CDR3 DNA is kept, in frame starting at base 1. CDR1 is given as SQVTM and CDR2 as ANQGSEA, both from the germline V gene. At the junction V is shortened by 4 bases and J by 3 bases, with 9 bases in between.

Broader findings and caveats from the paper: The sorted CD138-negative fraction was a mixed bone marrow immune population, not purified T cells. In IR-seq, single-read clonotypes were approximately 80% of clonotypes but 3% to 4.5% of total reads; in RNA-seq they were over 65% of clonotypes and about 40% of reads. The correlation between IR-seq and RNA-seq shared clonotype proportions rose when single-read clonotypes were removed. Compared with RNA-seq, IR-seq captured clonotypes at much higher depth and more reliably, and a smaller IR-seq throughput was enough to identify most shared clonotypes.

This chain is built from TRBV29-1 and TRBJ2-5, with TRBD2 as a weak D call on 6 bases. Sequenced material: a population of CD138-negative cells sorted from bone marrow. Explained via the paper, the cell subset or site label denotes: bone marrow mononuclear cells depleted of CD138+ plasma/myeloma cells by negative magnetic selection. The clonotype originates from a donor aged 40 or older with multiple myeloma. The CDR3 region has the sequence CSVGLVEETQYF. In nucleotides, the sequence is TGCAGCGTTGGACTAGTGGAAGAGACCCAGTACTTC.